This TCR beta chain was captured by sequencing in a study of blood T cell repertoires in COVID-19. Whole-study context: Collection of acute and convalescent COVID-19 samples took place in the United States, Italy and Spain. From T cells, B-cell-depleted T cells, or PBMCs came the material, which was cDNA or gDNA.

TCRdb keeps only in-frame clones here, not all; method: immunoSEQ multiplex PCR. This sample has around 310,000 clones, with roughly 90% found just once. CDR3 size: 16 residues. Germline V CDR1 and CDR2: LGHNA, YSLEER. V dropped 3 bases and J dropped 6; count of bases not matched to a gene: 12. A Seattle source enrolled patients during active infection and followed them longitudinally. The sequence derives from a woman between 40 and 55 years old with COVID-19, enrolled during active disease. The sample taken for sequencing was peripheral blood. The rearrangement links TRBV4-3 to TRBJ2-7, with TRBD1 identical over 9 bases. The CDR3, as DNA: TGCGCCAGCAGCCAGGTAGGGGGACAGGGTATCCTCGAGCAGTACTTC. Amino acid sequence: CASSQVGGQGILEQYF.